Below, 20 T cell receptor beta chains from the same sample are listed, as sequenced in a study of cytomegalovirus exposure and HLA in healthy donors. TCRdb's copy holds only in-frame clones and misses some; the assay was immunoSEQ multiplex PCR. The sample includes under 400,000 clones, roughly 86% of them seen just once. Material: PBMCs. The receptor source for this set is a man aged 25 to 40 in good health and CMV-seronegative.

The chain has TRBV14 and TRBJ2-7; TRBD1 matches at 9 bases. The germline gives CDR1 SGHDN, CDR2 FVKESK. CDR3 length: 14 residues. The junction had 3 bases not matched to a gene; V was cut back by 3 bases and J by 3 bases. The CDR3 DNA follows: TGTGCCAGCAGCCACCGGACAGGGGTCTACGAGCAGTACTTC. Amino acid sequence: CASSHRTGVYEQYF. Supplemented by reference TRBV14 and TRBJ2-7, the full variable domain reads EAGVTQFPSHSVIEKGQTVTLRCDPISGHDNLYWYRRVMGKEIKFLLHFVKESKQDESGMPNNRFLAERTGGTYSTLKVQPAELEDSGVYFCASSHRTGVYEQYFGPGTRLTVT.

The chain uses TRBV6-1 and TRBJ1-5; the D is unclear. The V end was cut by 3 bases, the J end by 2 bases, with 17 bases between. CDR3 length: 17 residues. Germline V CDR1 and CDR2: MNHNS, SASEGT. CDR3 amino acids: CASSEIIRTGGNQPQHF. CDR3 bases: TGTGCCAGCAGTGAGATCATTAGGACCGGGGGCAATCAGCCCCAGCATTTT.

This clone was picked up one time. This rearrangement joins TRBV27 to TRBJ1-5; no firm D call. CDR1 and CDR2 from the germline V gene are MNHEY and SMNVEV (reference sequence). Trimming left V 2 bases short and J 2 bases short, with 7 bases between. The CDR3 runs to 14 residues. The DNA of the CDR3 is TGTGCCAGCAGTTTACGGCAGGGCAATCAGCCCCAGCATTTT. Translation gives CASSLRQGNQPQHF.

This clone has a handful of counts. The CDR3 reads CAISGRNEQFF. The DNA for the CDR3 is TGTGCCATCAGTGGGAGGAATGAGCAGTTCTTC. This chain joins TRBV10-3 and TRBJ2-1; D is perhaps TRBD2 (5 bases). The CDR3 runs 11 residues. V lost 4 bases, J lost 7 bases, and 5 bases lay in between. Germline V lookup: CDR1 ENHRY, CDR2 SYGVKD.

The chain joins TRBV27 to TRBJ2-2; 8 bases are shared with TRBD1. Germline V gene data show CDR1 as MNHEY and CDR2 as SMNVEV (reference sequence). There are 17 residues in the CDR3. V was pared by 5 bases and J by 6 bases, with 14 bases of the junction left unmatched. As DNA, the CDR3 is TGTGCCAGCAGTCCCCTCCGGACAGGGATCGGCCCCGGGGAGCTGTTTTTT. Amino acid sequence: CASSPLRTGIGPGELFF.

This chain joins TRBV6-5 and TRBJ2-7, with D possibly being TRBD1 (6 bases). This CDR3 is 16 amino acids long. The germline V gene encodes CDR1 MNHEY and CDR2 SVGAGI. The V and J ends lost 4 bases and 0 bases respectively, with 16 bases between them. The CDR3 sequence: CASSSKRQVDSYEQYF. DNA of the CDR3: TGTGCCAGCAGTTCCAAACGACAGGTAGACTCCTACGAGCAGTACTTC.

The V gene is TRBV7-2, the J gene TRBJ1-6, with 10 bases lining up with TRBD1. Trimming at V came to 5 bases and at J to 9 bases, leaving 10 bases not matched to a gene. CDR3 size: 16 residues. Per germline, CDR1 SGHTA and CDR2 FQGNSA. The CDR3 coding sequence is TGTGCCAGCAGCCCAGGACAGGGGGAGTATGCTTCACCCCTCCACTTT. Translated: CASSPGQGEYASPLHF.

The chain links TRBV7-9 to TRBJ2-7; the match to TRBD1 covers 8 bases. Looked up from germline, CDR1 is SEHNR and CDR2 is FQNEAQ (reference sequence). V lost 5 bases to trimming and J lost 3 bases; unmatched junction nucleotides: 9. The CDR3 sequence is 15 residues long. In nucleotides, the CDR3 is TGTGCCAGCAGCCCCCGGGCAGGGGGCTTCTACGAGCAGTACTTC. Amino acid sequence: CASSPRAGGFYEQYF.

The V and J genes are TRBV27 and TRBJ2-5, with TRBD2 matching over 11 bases. This CDR3 contains 12 residues. Per the germline V gene, CDR1 is MNHEY and CDR2 is SMNVEV (reference sequence). The CDR3 coding sequence is TGTCTTAGCGGGGGGGCCGAAGAGACCCAGTACTTC. This sequence encodes CLSGGAEETQYF.

The chain links TRBV7-2 to TRBJ2-5; D possibly corresponds to TRBD2 (7 bases). The V gene lost 1 base and the J gene lost 2 bases, with 17 bases spanning the gap. The germline CDR1 and CDR2 sequences are SGHTA and FQGNSA. The CDR3 loop spans 17 amino acids. CDR3 sequence reads: CASSLVRGRGQQETQYF. The CDR3, as DNA: TGTGCCAGCAGCTTAGTGCGCGGGCGGGGGCAGCAAGAGACCCAGTACTTC.

The rearrangement links TRBV5-4 to TRBJ1-2; 8 bases align to TRBD1. The CDR3 runs to 14 residues. Germline CDR1 is SGHNT and CDR2 is YYREEE (reference sequence). Trimming at V came to 5 bases and at J to 2 bases, leaving 5 bases not matched to a gene. DNA of the CDR3: TGTGCCAGCAGTTCTCGGACAGGGAACTATGGCTACACCTTC. Its translation is CASSSRTGNYGYTF.

This rearrangement joins TRBV6-5 to TRBJ2-3; 7 bases agree with TRBD1. The CDR3 contains 14 residues. In germline, CDR1 is MNHEY, CDR2 SVGAGI. The ends lost 6 bases at V and 2 bases at J; junction bases unmatched: 5. The CDR3 loop is CASRKGQNTDTQYF. As DNA, the CDR3 is TGTGCCAGCAGAAAGGGACAGAACACAGATACGCAGTATTTT.

In nucleotides, the CDR3 is TGTGCCAGCAGTGAGGTGCCGGACACGTTTGGCTACACCTTC. Translated: CASSEVPDTFGYTF. The genes are TRBV6-1 and TRBJ1-2; D perhaps matches TRBD1 (5 bases). Trimming removed 3 bases from V and 7 bases from J, with 15 bases in between. This CDR3 is built from 14 residues. Germline V gene lookup returns CDR1 MNHNS and CDR2 SASEGT.

The V gene is TRBV19, the J gene TRBJ1-5; 10 nucleotides match TRBD1. The CDR3 length is 18 residues. In germline, CDR1 is LNHDA, CDR2 SQIVND (reference sequence). V shed 2 bases, J shed 6 bases, and the junction held 13 bases outside the gene matches. In nucleotides, the CDR3 is TGTGCCAGTAGTATATTGGGTTCGATGGGACAGGGGAGTCAGCCCCAGCATTTT. Translated: CASSILGSMGQGSQPQHF.

This sequence joins TRBV11-3 and TRBJ2-1; the D is unclear. This CDR3 has 12 residues. Germline V CDR1 and CDR2: SGHNT, YENEEA. V was pared by 1 base and J by 10 bases, with 8 bases between. The CDR3 DNA reads as TGTGCCAGCAGCTTAGGGCCTCGAGAGCAGTTCTTC. Its translation: CASSLGPREQFF.

The chain recombines TRBV11-3 with TRBJ2-1; possible D gene TRBD2, 6 bases. The germline V gene has CDR1 SGHNT and CDR2 YENEEA. V was cut by 0 bases and J by 4 bases, with 13 bases left in between. This CDR3 is built from 16 residues. The CDR3 here is CASSLEGGLSYNEQFF. The CDR3 nucleotides are TGTGCCAGCAGCTTAGAGGGGGGTCTCAGTTACAATGAGCAGTTCTTC. The variable domain in full, completed from reference TRBV11-3 and TRBJ2-1, reads EAGVVQSPRYKIIEKKQPVAFWCNPISGHNTLYWYLQNLGQGPELLIRYENEEAVDDSQLPKDRFSAERLKGVDSTLKIQPAELGDSAVYLCASSLEGGLSYNEQFFGPGTRLTVL.

V gene TRBV5-6 combines with J gene TRBJ1-1; D is perhaps TRBD1 (5 bases). This CDR3 is built from 18 residues. Germline CDR1 reads SGHDT; CDR2 reads YYEEEE. V lost 5 bases and J 3 bases, leaving 26 bases between the germline ends. CDR3 in amino acids: CASRSLGPSNWGDTEAFF. CDR3 nucleotides: TGTGCCAGCAGGTCACTTGGGCCGTCGAATTGGGGGGACACTGAAGCTTTCTTT.

This chain links TRBV9 with TRBJ2-2, with TRBD1 identical over 9 bases. CDR3 length: 15 residues. Germline CDR1 reads SGDLS; CDR2 reads YYNGEE. Germline trimming cut 0 bases from V and 5 bases from J; bases unmatched to any gene: 2. The CDR3 loop is CASSVVGQGTGELFF. The DNA for the CDR3 is TGTGCCAGCAGCGTAGTTGGACAGGGGACCGGGGAGCTGTTTTTT.

The V call is TRBV7-2, the J call TRBJ2-5; tentatively, D is TRBD2 (5 bases). Between the trimmed V and J ends, which lost 5 bases and 2 bases, there was a span of 12 bases. The V gene's germline CDR1 is SGHTA and CDR2 FQGNSA. The CDR3 runs 14 residues. The CDR3 coding sequence is TGTGCCAGCAGCAAAGGACTTATGCAAGAGACCCAGTACTTC. This gives the protein CASSKGLMQETQYF.

V gene TRBV5-5 combines with J gene TRBJ2-3, with TRBD1 matching 9 bases. V trimming: 1 base; J trimming: 1 base; junction bases outside the gene matches: 1. CDR1 and CDR2 (germline): SGHKS, YYEKEE (reference sequence). This CDR3 comprises 15 residues. CDR3 residues: CASSLRQGGTDTQYF. In nucleotides, the CDR3 is TGTGCCAGCAGCTTGAGACAGGGGGGCACAGATACGCAGTATTTT.